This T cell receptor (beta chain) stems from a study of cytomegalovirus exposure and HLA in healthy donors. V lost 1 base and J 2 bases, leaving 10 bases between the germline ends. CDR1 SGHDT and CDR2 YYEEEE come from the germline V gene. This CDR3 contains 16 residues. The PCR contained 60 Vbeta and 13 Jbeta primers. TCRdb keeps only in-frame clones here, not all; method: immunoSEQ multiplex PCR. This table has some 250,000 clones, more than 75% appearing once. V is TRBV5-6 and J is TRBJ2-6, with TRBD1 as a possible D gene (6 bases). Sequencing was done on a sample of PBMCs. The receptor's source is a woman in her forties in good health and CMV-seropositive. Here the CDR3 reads CASSLLPGAGANVLTF. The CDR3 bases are TGTGCCAGCAGCTTGCTTCCAGGGGCTGGGGCCAACGTCCTGACTTTC.